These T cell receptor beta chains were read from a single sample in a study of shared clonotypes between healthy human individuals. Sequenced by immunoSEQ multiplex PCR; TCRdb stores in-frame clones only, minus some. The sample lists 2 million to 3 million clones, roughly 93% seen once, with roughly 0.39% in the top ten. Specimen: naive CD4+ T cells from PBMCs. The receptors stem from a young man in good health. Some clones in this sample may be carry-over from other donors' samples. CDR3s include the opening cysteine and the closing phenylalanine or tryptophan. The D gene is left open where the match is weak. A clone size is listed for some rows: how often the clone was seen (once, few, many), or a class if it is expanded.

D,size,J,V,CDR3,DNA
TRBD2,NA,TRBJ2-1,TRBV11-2,CASRGLAGAYNEQFF,TGTGCCAGCAGGGGACTAGCGGGAGCCTACAATGAGCAGTTCTTC
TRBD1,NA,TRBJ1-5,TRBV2,CASTGQGAYSNQPQHF,TGTGCCAGCACCGGACAGGGGGCATATAGCAATCAGCCCCAGCATTTT
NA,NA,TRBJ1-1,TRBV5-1,CASSLAGWDTEAFF,TGCGCCAGCAGCTTGGCAGGGTGGGACACTGAAGCTTTCTTT
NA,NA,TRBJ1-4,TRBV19,CASSILATRNEKLFF,TGTGCCAGTAGTATATTGGCGACAAGGAATGAAAAACTGTTTTTT
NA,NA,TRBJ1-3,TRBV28,CASSLMLGSGNTIYF,TGTGCCAGCAGTTTAATGCTGGGCTCTGGAAACACCATATATTTT
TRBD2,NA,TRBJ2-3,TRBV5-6,CASSFIAGAGTDTQYF,TGTGCCAGCAGCTTCATAGCGGGAGCCGGCACAGATACGCAGTATTTT
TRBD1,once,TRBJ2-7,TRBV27,CASRPLGDRHSPEQYF,TGTGCCAGCAGGCCTTTAGGGGACAGGCACTCCCCCGAGCAGTACTTC
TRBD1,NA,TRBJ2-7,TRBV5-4,CASSLRQGAGEQYF,TGTGCCAGCAGCTTACGACAGGGGGCCGGCGAGCAGTACTTC
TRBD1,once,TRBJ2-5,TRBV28,CASRTGTGGIETQYF,TGTGCCAGCAGAACCGGGACAGGGGGCATAGAGACCCAGTACTTC
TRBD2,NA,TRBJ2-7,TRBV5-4,CASSQGSGRVGEQYF,TGTGCCAGCAGCCAAGGAAGCGGGAGGGTGGGAGAGCAGTACTTC
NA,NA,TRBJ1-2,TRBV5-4,CASSLSGASGGYTF,TGTGCCAGCAGCTTGTCAGGGGCATCGGGGGGCTACACCTTC
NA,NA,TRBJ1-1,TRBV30,CAWTGWSEAFF,TGTGCCTGGACGGGGTGGTCTGAAGCTTTCTTT
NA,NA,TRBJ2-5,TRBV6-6,CASSSTYQETQYF,TGTGCCAGCAGTTCTACGTACCAAGAGACCCAGTACTTC
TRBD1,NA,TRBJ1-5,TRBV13,CASSSRDRGSQPQHF,TGTGCCAGCAGCTCCCGGGACAGGGGATCTCAGCCCCAGCATTTT
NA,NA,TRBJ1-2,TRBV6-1,CASSEKVVGRSGYTF,TGTGCCAGCAGTGAAAAGGTTGTGGGGAGAAGTGGCTACACCTTC
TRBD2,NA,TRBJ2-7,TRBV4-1,CASSQGLAGGPVKSYEQYF,TGCGCCAGCAGCCAAGGGCTAGCGGGAGGGCCGGTTAAGTCCTACGAGCAGTACTTC
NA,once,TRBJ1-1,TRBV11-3,CASSVGGVNTEAFF,TGTGCCAGCAGCGTTGGCGGCGTGAACACTGAAGCTTTCTTT
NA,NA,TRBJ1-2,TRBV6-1,CASSERTNYGYTF,TGTGCCAGCAGTGAGAGGACGAACTATGGCTACACCTTC
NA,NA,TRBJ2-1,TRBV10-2,CASKIVGSSYNEQFF,TGCGCCAGCAAGATTGTGGGGAGCTCCTACAATGAGCAGTTCTTC
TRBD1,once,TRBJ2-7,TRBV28,CASSSTILGTGFHEQYF,TGTGCCAGCAGTTCCACGATACTCGGGACAGGGTTCCACGAGCAGTACTTC
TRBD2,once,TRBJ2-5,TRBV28,CASSLDRTSGSVDDQYF,TGTGCCAGCAGCTTGGACAGGACTAGCGGGAGTGTCGACGACCAGTACTTC
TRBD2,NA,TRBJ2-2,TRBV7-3,CASSPPRQRETTGELFF,TGTGCCAGCAGCCCACCCAGGCAGCGGGAAACAACCGGGGAGCTGTTTTTT
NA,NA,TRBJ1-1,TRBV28,CASSPRSAITEAFF,TGTGCCAGCAGTCCACGATCAGCTATCACTGAAGCTTTCTTT
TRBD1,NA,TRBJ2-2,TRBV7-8,CASSLTGVNTGELFF,TGTGCCAGCAGCTTGACAGGGGTAAACACCGGGGAGCTGTTTTTT
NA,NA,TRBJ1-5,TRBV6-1,CASSARDGGRQPQHF,TGTGCCAGCAGTGCAAGGGACGGAGGACGACAGCCCCAGCATTTT
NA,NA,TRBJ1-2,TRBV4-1,CASSQVSGLTFYGYTF,TGCGCCAGCAGCCAAGTCTCGGGACTTACTTTCTATGGCTACACCTTC
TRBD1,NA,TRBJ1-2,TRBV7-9,CASSLGGTGARYGYTF,TGTGCCAGCAGCTTAGGTGGGACAGGGGCCAGGTATGGCTACACCTTC
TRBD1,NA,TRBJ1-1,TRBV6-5,CASSYNRGRNTEAFF,TGTGCCAGCAGTTACAACAGGGGTCGAAACACTGAAGCTTTCTTT
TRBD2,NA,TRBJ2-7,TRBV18,CASSPTGLAVIYEQYF,TGTGCCAGCTCACCCACAGGACTAGCGGTTATCTACGAGCAGTACTTC
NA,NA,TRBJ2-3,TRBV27,CASKKGGSTDTQYF,TGTGCCAGCAAAAAGGGGGGAAGCACAGATACGCAGTATTTT
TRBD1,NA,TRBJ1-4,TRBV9,CASSVDGQGGEKLFF,TGTGCCAGCAGCGTCGATGGACAGGGGGGTGAAAAACTGTTTTTT
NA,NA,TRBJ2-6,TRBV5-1,CASSFSSGANVLTF,TGCGCCAGCAGCTTTAGCTCTGGGGCCAACGTCCTGACTTTC